The 12 T cell receptor beta chains listed next were all sequenced from one sample in a study of cytomegalovirus exposure and HLA in healthy donors (dated by TCRdb to 2015 to 2018). The library came from the immunoSEQ multiplex PCR assay. For the multiplex PCR, a mixture combining 60 forward primers for TCR Vbeta segments and 13 reverse primers for TCR Jbeta segments was used. What TCRdb holds here is the immuneACCESS table cut down to in-frame rearrangements. Part of the clones is not present; checked against another copy, under half of the missing clones reflect an unresolved V gene, and the others are unexplained. This sample holds approximately 160,000 clones; 75% to 90% were observed only once. The ten largest make up about 4.4% of the sample. The sequenced sample was PBMCs. The receptors originated from a woman between 50 and 59 years old in good health and CMV-seropositive.

The chain carries TRBV7-2 and TRBJ1-1; D gene uncertain. This CDR3 contains 13 residues. Trimming took off 8 bases at V and 3 bases at J, with 13 bases between the two ends. Per germline, CDR1 SGHTA and CDR2 FQGNSA. As DNA, the CDR3 is TGTGCCAGCCTACCCAGAGCGGACACTGAAGCTTTCTTT. It codes for CASLPRADTEAFF.

This chain uses TRBV2 with TRBJ2-5, with D unclear. The CDR3 has 12 residues. Deletions cut 2 bases from V and 5 bases from J, with 6 bases between. Germline CDR1 is SNHLY and CDR2 is FYNNEI. The DNA of the CDR3 is TGTGCCAGCAGTGAATTTCTTGAGACCCAGTACTTC. Its protein is CASSEFLETQYF.

This clone came up a few times. The chain combines TRBV6-6 with TRBJ2-5, with a possible D match to TRBD1 (5 bases). With the DNA end fitting TRBJ2-7 better, the J assignment may be wrong. The CDR3 totals 13 residues. The germline gives CDR1 MNHNY, CDR2 SVGAGI (reference sequence). CDR3 region: CASSQVRDYEQYF. The CDR3 DNA reads as TGTGCCAGCAGCCAGGTCAGGGACTACGAGCAGTACTTC.

The chain employs TRBV7-3 and TRBJ2-7, with 7 bases lining up with TRBD2. Germline loops: CDR1 SGHTA, CDR2 FQGTGA. Trimming cost V 2 bases and J 3 bases; bases outside gene matches: 7. The CDR3 has 15 amino acids. Here the CDR3 reads CASSLEGGINYEQYF. CDR3 nucleotides: TGTGCCAGCAGCTTAGAGGGAGGGATTAACTACGAGCAGTACTTC.

In regard to this clone: Germline and junction disagree at one end, which may indicate a read error. The chain combines TRBV7-9 with TRBJ1-5, with TRBD1 matching 11 bases. The CDR3 totals 14 residues. Germline-derived CDR1 and CDR2 are SEHNR and FQNEAQ (reference sequence). CDR3 protein: CSSSGDRGGQPQHF. CDR3 DNA sequence: TGTTCCAGCAGCGGGGACAGGGGGGGACAGCCCCAGCATTTT.

This clone was seen only a few times. V usage is TRBV5-4 and J usage is TRBJ2-7, with TRBD1 identical over 9 bases. The length of the CDR3 is 14 residues. V was pared by 4 bases and J by 6 bases, with 8 bases of the junction left unmatched. Germline V CDR1 and CDR2: SGHNT, YYREEE (reference sequence). CDR3 region: CASSIPGQGSEQYF. CDR3 nucleotides: TGTGCCAGCAGCATTCCCGGACAGGGGAGCGAGCAGTACTTC.

This chain links TRBV28 with TRBJ1-1; 7 nucleotides align to TRBD1. This CDR3 is 16 amino acids long. J was trimmed by 0 bases and V by 3 bases; bases with no gene match: 7. Germline CDR1 reads MDHEN; CDR2 reads SYDVKM. This CDR3 is CASSFLSGQVNTEAFF. In DNA, the CDR3 is TGTGCCAGCAGTTTCCTTTCCGGACAGGTGAACACTGAAGCTTTCTTT.

In DNA form, the CDR3 reads TGTGCCAGCAGCTTAGGCCCGACAGACTCGGCCTACGAGCAGTACTTC. Translated, it gives CASSLGPTDSAYEQYF. The chain joins TRBV7-9 to TRBJ2-7; maybe TRBD1 (5 bases). This CDR3 has 16 amino acids. Germline values: CDR1 SEHNR, CDR2 FQNEAQ (reference sequence). V gave up 1 base and J gave up 2 bases, with 15 bases separating them.

The chain is built from TRBV7-2 and TRBJ2-7; TRBD2 matches 11 bases. CDR1 and CDR2 from the germline V gene are SGHTA and FQGNSA. The CDR3 covers 18 residues. Trimming took 0 bases from V and 1 from J; bases not matched to a gene: 8. The CDR3: CASSLAASGRSASYEQYF. In DNA form, the CDR3 reads TGTGCCAGCAGCTTAGCAGCTAGCGGGAGGTCCGCTTCCTACGAGCAGTACTTC.

As regards this clone: Other DNA sequences in this sample translate to the same CDR3. The genes are TRBV18 and TRBJ2-7; 7 bases align to TRBD1. This CDR3 is built from 13 residues. From germline, CDR1 is KGHSH and CDR2 LQKENI. Trimming at V came to 6 bases and at J to 4 bases, leaving 6 bases not matched to a gene. CDR3: CASSPGTDYEQYF. CDR3 nucleotides: TGTGCCAGCTCCCCCGGGACAGATTACGAGCAGTACTTC.

The chain couples TRBV15 to TRBJ1-2; TRBD1 aligns across 10 bases. Germline V gene data show CDR1 as LNHNV and CDR2 as YYDKDF (reference sequence). V dropped 1 base and J dropped 7; count of bases not matched to a gene: 9. CDR3 size: 16 residues. The CDR3 reads CATSRARGQGLGGYTF. The CDR3 coding sequence is TGTGCCACCAGCAGAGCTCGGGGACAGGGGCTCGGTGGCTACACCTTC.

V and J are TRBV29-1 and TRBJ2-7; 10 bases are shared with TRBD1. CDR3 length: 11 residues. Germline CDR1 and CDR2: SQVTM and ANQGSEA. J gave up 12 bases and V 4 bases, and 6 bases lay outside the gene matches. The CDR3 here is CSVAGTGALYF. The CDR3 DNA reads as TGCAGCGTTGCCGGGACAGGGGCCTTGTACTTC.